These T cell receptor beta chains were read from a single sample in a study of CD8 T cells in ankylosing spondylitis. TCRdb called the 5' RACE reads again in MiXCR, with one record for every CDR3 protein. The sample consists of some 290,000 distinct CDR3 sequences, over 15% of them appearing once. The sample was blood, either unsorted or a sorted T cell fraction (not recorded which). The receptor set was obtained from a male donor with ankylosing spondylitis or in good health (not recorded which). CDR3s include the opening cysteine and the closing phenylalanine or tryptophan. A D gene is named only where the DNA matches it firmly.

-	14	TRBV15	CATSPPAWDTEAFF
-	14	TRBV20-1	CSARGGTLNTEAFF
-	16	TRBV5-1	CASSFWGDTGNEKLFF
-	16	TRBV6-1	CASSEAWDVMNTEAFF
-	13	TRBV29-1	CSVEGRSGKTQYF
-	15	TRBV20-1	CSAIEGGGGNQPQHF
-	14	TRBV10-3	CAISEDLAKNIQYF
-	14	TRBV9	CASSPHGGNQPQHF
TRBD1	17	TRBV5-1	CASSGRQGLSSYNEQFF
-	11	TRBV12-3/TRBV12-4	CASSLTTTQYF
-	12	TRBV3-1	CASRPGAGELFF
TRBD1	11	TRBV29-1	CSVYRGTEAFF
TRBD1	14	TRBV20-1	CSASDRDRGQPQHF
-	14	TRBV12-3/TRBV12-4	CASSLGGLVETQYF
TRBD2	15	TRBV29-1	CSVVGLAGSTDTQYF
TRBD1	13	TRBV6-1	CASSATGVRGYTF
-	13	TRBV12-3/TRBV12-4	CASTWGRSTEAFF
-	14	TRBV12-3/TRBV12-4	CASSPSVANYGYTF
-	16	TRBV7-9	CASSLGRDSETGELFF
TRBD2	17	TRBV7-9	CASSPYRGLTSGNEQFF
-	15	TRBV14	CASSLAGTLDTEAFF
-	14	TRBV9	CASSVDGGDQPQHF
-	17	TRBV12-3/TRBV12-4	CASRRWGEGRTNEKLFF
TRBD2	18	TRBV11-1	CASSLPVGLAGASYEQFF
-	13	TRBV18	CASSRYRSETQYF
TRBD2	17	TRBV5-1	CASSSLSGLAGFNEQFF
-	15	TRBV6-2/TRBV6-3	CAGSYYAAVNTEAFF
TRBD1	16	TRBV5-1	CASSSRTGGDTGELFF
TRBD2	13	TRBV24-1	CATRTSGEDTQYF
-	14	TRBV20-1	CSARDLGSPTEAFF
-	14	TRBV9	CASSSQVNTDTQYF
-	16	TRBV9	CASSVGSSLNTDTQYF
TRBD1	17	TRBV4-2	CASSQGGVRGRNTEAFF
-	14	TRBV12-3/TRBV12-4	CASSGRWGNTEAFF
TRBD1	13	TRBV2	CASRKGADTEAFF
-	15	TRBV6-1	CASSRGRTVTGELFF
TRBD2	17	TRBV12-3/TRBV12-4	CASSLGRLALSTDTQYF
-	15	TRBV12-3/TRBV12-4	CASSLSGAVGTEAFF
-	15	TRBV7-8	CASSLDLGSNQPQHF
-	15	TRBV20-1	CSARQGNWAKNIQYF
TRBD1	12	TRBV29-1	CSLDRGRDEQFF
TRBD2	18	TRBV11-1	CASSPPLTSSLITDTQYF
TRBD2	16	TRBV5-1	CASRPRDYELEETQYF
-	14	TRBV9	CASSRALATGELFF
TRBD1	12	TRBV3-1	CASSQTTGGVFF
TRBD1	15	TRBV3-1	CASSPTEGAVYGYTF
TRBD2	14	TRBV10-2	CASSGLAFYNEQFF